Included here is one T cell receptor beta chain sequence, with context. No antigen is known for it. The data stem from a study of T cell responses to AZD1222 COVID-19 vaccine. Study-level findings and limits: Reportedly, nearly half the spike-specific TCRs target unmutated variant regions.

The repertoire was sequenced with immunoSEQ multiplex PCR; TCRdb's copy has only in-frame clones and lacks some. This sample carries 250,000 to 300,000 clones, about 94% of them seen once, and the ten largest clones take roughly 0.51%. The CDR3 has 14 residues. V was pared by 3 bases and J by 7 bases, with 13 bases between. Germline CDR1 reads GTSNPN; CDR2 reads SVGIG (reference sequence). The gene calls are TRBV30 and TRBJ1-6; no clear D. This material consisted of peripheral blood, taken 28 days after the second AZD1222 dose. This sequence originates from an adult who received the AZD1222 COVID-19 vaccine. The CDR3, as DNA: TGTGCCTGGAGGGGGAATGGTGAGAATTCACCCCTCCACTTT. It encodes CAWRGNGENSPLHF.